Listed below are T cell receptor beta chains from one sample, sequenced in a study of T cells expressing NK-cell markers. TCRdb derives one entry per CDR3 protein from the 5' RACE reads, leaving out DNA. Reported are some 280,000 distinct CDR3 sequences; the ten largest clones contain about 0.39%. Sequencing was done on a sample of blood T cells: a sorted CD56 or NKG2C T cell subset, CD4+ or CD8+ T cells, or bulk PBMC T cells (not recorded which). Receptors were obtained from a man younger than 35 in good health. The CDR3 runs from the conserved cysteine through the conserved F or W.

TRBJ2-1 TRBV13 CASGSTAGQAYNEQFF
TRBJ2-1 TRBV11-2 CASSLYLASVTPSYNEQFF
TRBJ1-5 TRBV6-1 CASSEGRSARQDQPQHF
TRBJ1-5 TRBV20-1 CSAREPGRKYSNQPQHF
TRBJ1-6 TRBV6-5 CASSYSTQGYNSPLHF
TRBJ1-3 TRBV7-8 CASRVSVSGNTIYF
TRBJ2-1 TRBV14 CASSRYSYNEQFF
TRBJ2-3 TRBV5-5 CASSFRSNTDTQYF
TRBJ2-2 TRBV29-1 CSARTGGSTGELFF
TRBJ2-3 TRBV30 CAWMLAGVLNTQYF
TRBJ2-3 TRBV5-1 CASSPTPPGDTQYF
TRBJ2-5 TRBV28 CASGMGGYQETQYF
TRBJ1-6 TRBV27 CASSLDRSYNSPLHF
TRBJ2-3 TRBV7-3 CASTNPLSGPISPAQYF
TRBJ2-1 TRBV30 CAWSTPGLEVSGQFF
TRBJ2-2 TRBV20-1 CSASLGQWGGELFF
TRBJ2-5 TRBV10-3 CAISGLAGSQETQYF
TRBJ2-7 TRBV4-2 CASSQAGTEGYEQYF
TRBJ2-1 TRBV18 CASSPLFQGAQATEQFF
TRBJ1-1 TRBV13 CASSLDGYGTEAFF
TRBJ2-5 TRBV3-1 CASSLRGTSVKETQYF
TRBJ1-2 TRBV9 CASSVDNYGYTF
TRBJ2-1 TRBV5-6 CASRSALAHEQFF
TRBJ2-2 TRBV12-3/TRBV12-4 CASNQGGAGENTGELFF
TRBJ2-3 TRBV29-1 CSVLQEISTDTQYF
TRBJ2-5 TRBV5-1 CASSLAGTEETQYF
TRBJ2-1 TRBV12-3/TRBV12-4 CASSLSRDSGLYNEQFF